What follows are 19 T cell receptor beta chains derived from one specimen sequenced in a study of T cells in Graves' hyperthyroidism and ophthalmopathy. RNA transcripts served as the template for amplifying TCR beta CDR3 regions. Researchers ran a first-round RT-PCR on the TCR CDR3 using the HTBI primer set. Using its own MiXCR run on the multiplex PCR reads, TCRdb lists one record per CDR3 protein. This table holds approximately 600,000 distinct CDR3 sequences, less than 25% found once. The source material was blood. Receptor source: a man aged 25 to 45 with Graves' ophthalmopathy.

A few counts support this clonotype. This sequence joins TRBV28 and TRBJ1-3, with a possible D match to TRBD1 (6 bases). V dropped 4 bases and J dropped 4 bases, with 11 bases sitting between them. Germline CDR1 reads MDHEN; CDR2 reads SYDVKM. The CDR3 length is 14 residues. Here the CDR3 DNA reads TGTGCCAGCAGTTCGATCCAGGGGGGAAACACCATATATTTT. Protein sequence: CASSSIQGGNTIYF.

The sample holds many counts of this clonotype. The V call is TRBV6-1, the J call TRBJ1-1; 8 nucleotides align to TRBD1. Germline assignment: CDR1 MNHNS and CDR2 SASEGT. The trim removed 6 bases at V and 3 bases at J, leaving 12 bases unmatched. The CDR3 has 16 residues. The DNA for the CDR3 is TGTGCCAGCAGCGGTAAGGAGGACAGGGTGGACACTGAAGCTTTCTTT. Protein product: CASSGKEDRVDTEAFF.

The chain uses TRBV5-5 and TRBJ1-2, with D maybe TRBD1 (5 bases). The V end was cut by 0 bases, the J end by 3 bases, with 15 bases between. Germline loops: CDR1 SGHKS, CDR2 YYEKEE (reference sequence). The CDR3 runs to 16 residues. This CDR3 is CASSLGTPQEHYGYTF. CDR3 coding DNA: TGTGCCAGCAGCTTGGGGACCCCACAGGAGCACTATGGCTACACCTTC.

This chain uses TRBV9 with TRBJ2-1; D unclear. The length of the CDR3 is 14 residues. CDR1 SGDLS and CDR2 YYNGEE come from the germline V gene. V was clipped by 0 bases and J by 8 bases, with 12 bases between them. The CDR3 loop is CASSVEVVSHEQFF. DNA for the CDR3: TGTGCCAGCAGCGTAGAGGTAGTTTCCCATGAGCAGTTCTTC. The complete variable domain, with remaining parts taken from reference TRBV9 and TRBJ2-1, reads DSGVTQTPKHLITATGQRVTLRCSPRSGDLSVYWYQQSLDQGLQFLIQYYNGEERAKGNILERFSAQQFPDLHSELNLSSLELGDSALYFCASSVEVVSHEQFFGPGTRLTVL.

Remarks on this clonotype: One end of the junction does not line up with germline, which may come from a read error. The chain combines TRBV20-1 with TRBJ2-2; maybe TRBD1 (6 bases). The CDR3 is made up of 13 amino acids. CDR1 and CDR2 (germline): DFQATT, SNEGSKA (reference sequence). CDR3 protein: CSANRVTTGKLFF. For the CDR3, the DNA is TGCAGTGCTAACAGGGTGACCACCGGGAAGCTGTTTTTT.

This clonotype turned up a few times. V gene TRBV9 combines with J gene TRBJ1-5; no firm D call. Trimming shortened V by 0 bases and J by 2 bases, and 12 bases separated the two germline ends. Per germline, CDR1 SGDLS and CDR2 YYNGEE. The CDR3 runs 16 residues. For the CDR3, the DNA is TGTGCCAGCAGCGTAGGTGCGGGTGGCGGCAATCAGCCCCAGCATTTT. It translates to CASSVGAGGGNQPQHF.

This clonotype was seen ten or more times. The chain carries TRBV6-2 or TRBV6-3 and TRBJ2-2, with no clear D. V was trimmed by 2 bases and J by 4 bases, leaving 5 bases between them. Looked up from germline, CDR1 is MNHEY and CDR2 is SVGEGT. The CDR3 sequence is 13 residues long. The CDR3 spells CASSYGPTGELFF. CDR3 DNA sequence: TGTGCCAGCAGTTACGGTCCCACCGGGGAGCTGTTTTTT.

This clonotype was detected many times. The chain carries TRBV28 and TRBJ1-2, with a tentative D call TRBD1 (6 bases). V was cut by 5 bases and J by 4 bases, with 14 bases left in between. Germline V lookup: CDR1 MDHEN, CDR2 SYDVKM. The CDR3 totals 14 residues. This CDR3 reads CASSGQGKGYGYTF. CDR3 DNA sequence: TGTGCCAGCAGTGGTCAGGGGAAGGGCTATGGCTACACCTTC.

This clonotype appeared a few times. The chain couples TRBV3-1 to TRBJ2-2; D uncertain. The CDR3 has 18 amino acids. CDR1 and CDR2 (germline): LGHDT, YNNKEL (reference sequence). Trimming removed 3 bases at V and 2 bases at J, with 19 bases between. The CDR3 spells CASSHYFKMTFNTGELFF. CDR3 bases: TGTGCCAGCAGCCACTACTTTAAGATGACTTTTAACACCGGGGAGCTGTTTTTT. Looking up the rest from reference TRBV3-1 and TRBJ2-2 gives the full variable domain: DTAVSQTPKYLVTQMGNDKSIKCEQNLGHDTMYWYKQDSKKFLKIMFSYNNKELIINETVPNRFSPKSPDKAHLNLHINSLELGDSAVYFCASSHYFKMTFNTGELFFGEGSRLTVL.

CDR3 protein: CSASTEDSSYEQYF. The DNA of the CDR3 is TGCAGTGCTAGCACGGAGGATAGCTCCTACGAGCAGTACTTC. J is TRBJ2-7 and V is TRBV20-1; D might be TRBD2 (5 bases). Germline V gene sequence: CDR1 DFQATT, CDR2 SNEGSKA (reference sequence). V was cut by 3 bases and J by 0 bases, with 12 bases left in between. CDR3 length: 14 amino acids.

The chain recombines TRBV20-1 with TRBJ1-3; D unclear. Germline V gene lookup returns CDR1 DFQATT and CDR2 SNEGSKA (reference sequence). This CDR3 is built from 15 residues. V lost 0 bases to trimming and J lost 2 bases, with 11 bases between them. In nucleotides, the CDR3 is TGCAGTGCTAGAGAAGCAGACGGACCTGGAAACACCATATATTTT. Translating gives CSAREADGPGNTIYF.

This clonotype occurred a few times. The rearrangement links TRBV10-2 to TRBJ1-2, with 8 bases identical to TRBD1. The length of the CDR3 is 16 residues. The V and J ends lost 8 bases and 6 bases, in that order; junction bases with no gene match: 17. Germline V gives CDR1 WSHSY, CDR2 SAAADI. The CDR3 loop reads CASGPSPLQGGDGYTF. Written as DNA, the CDR3 is TGCGCCAGCGGCCCATCTCCCCTACAGGGGGGGGATGGCTACACCTTC.

This clonotype was detected a few times. The rearrangement uses TRBV28 and TRBJ1-1; D is undetermined. Germline-derived CDR1 and CDR2 are MDHEN and SYDVKM. Trimming removed 4 bases from V and 5 bases from J, with 5 bases in between. The CDR3 consists of 11 residues. CDR3 protein: CASSSQTEAFF. DNA of the CDR3: TGTGCCAGCAGTTCCCAAACTGAAGCTTTCTTT.

This chain links TRBV29-1 with TRBJ2-2; 10 nucleotides align to TRBD2. CDR3 length: 13 residues. V was pared by 8 bases and J by 6 bases, with 6 bases of the junction left unmatched. In germline, CDR1 is SQVTM, CDR2 ANQGSEA. The CDR3 sequence: CSSASGSSGELFF. The CDR3 DNA follows: TGCAGCAGCGCTAGCGGGAGCTCCGGGGAGCTGTTTTTT.

This clonotype was recorded at least ten times. The chain couples TRBV2 to TRBJ1-1; D remains unclear. The ends were cut back, 3 bases at V and 6 bases at J, with 11 bases in the middle. The germline gives CDR1 SNHLY, CDR2 FYNNEI. The CDR3 spans 13 residues. CDR3 loop: CASSDDRYAEAFF. CDR3 DNA: TGTGCCAGCAGTGATGACCGGTACGCTGAAGCTTTCTTT.

This clonotype was found a few times. This rearrangement joins TRBV4-1 to TRBJ2-5, with TRBD1 matching 7 bases. V shed 2 bases and J 1 base; nucleotides not matched to a gene: 10. Germline assignment: CDR1 MGHRA and CDR2 YSYEKL. CDR3 length equals 17 residues. The CDR3 sequence: CASSQYRLGQVQETQYF. CDR3 nucleotides: TGCGCCAGCAGCCAATATAGGTTAGGACAGGTCCAAGAGACCCAGTACTTC.

This chain uses TRBV10-3 with TRBJ1-5; TRBD1 aligns across 7 bases. The CDR3 consists of 12 residues. Germline V gene data show CDR1 as ENHRY and CDR2 as SYGVKD. V shed 2 bases, J shed 12 bases, and the junction held 4 bases outside the gene matches. This CDR3 reads CAISEITGDQHF. The DNA of the CDR3 is TGTGCCATCAGTGAGATAACAGGGGACCAGCATTTT.

This clonotype was counted a few times. This chain connects TRBV4-1 to TRBJ2-7; D unresolved. V gave up 2 bases and J gave up 0 bases, with 8 bases separating them. Germline V gene lookup returns CDR1 MGHRA and CDR2 YSYEKL. The CDR3 totals 14 residues. The CDR3 bases are TGCGCCAGCAGCCAAATTTCGGACTCCTACGAGCAGTACTTC. Protein product: CASSQISDSYEQYF.

V is TRBV7-2 and J is TRBJ1-2, with a possible D match to TRBD1 (5 bases). Trimming pared 2 bases from V and 3 bases from J, leaving 13 bases between. Per the germline V gene, CDR1 is SGHTA and CDR2 is FQGNSA. The CDR3 sequence is 15 residues long. The CDR3 is CASSLRAARDYGYTF. In DNA form, the CDR3 reads TGTGCCAGCAGCTTAAGAGCGGCCAGGGACTATGGCTACACCTTC.